Given below is one T cell receptor beta chain in context. Per the germline V gene, CDR1 is MNHEY and CDR2 is SMNVEV (reference sequence). This CDR3 comprises 16 residues. V was pared by 5 bases and J by 3 bases, with 6 bases of the junction left unmatched. This entry comes from a study of shared clonotypes between healthy human individuals. Naive CD8 cells lacked CD45RO, underwent positive selection for CCR7 and left out terminally differentiated effector memory CD45RA+ cells. Repertoires were generated with immunoSEQ multiplex PCR, while TCRdb's copy carries only in-frame clones and drops some. The table records approximately 600,000 clones, approximately 95% of them present only once.

The TCR originated in a woman aged 25 to 39 in good health. The material sequenced was naive CD8+ T cells sorted from blood. The V and J genes are TRBV27 and TRBJ2-3; 12 nucleotides agree with TRBD2. The CDR3 reads CASSGQLAGGTDTQYF. CDR3 coding DNA: TGTGCCAGCAGTGGCCAACTAGCGGGAGGAACAGATACGCAGTATTTT.